This T cell receptor (beta chain) was identified during a study of cytomegalovirus exposure and HLA in healthy donors. Vbeta (60) and Jbeta (13) primers were used in the PCR. Libraries were prepared by immunoSEQ multiplex PCR; TCRdb keeps only in-frame clonotypes and omits some of them. Found here are about 130,000 clones, approximately 87% of them singletons; the top ten hold 1.5%. V was cut by 6 bases and J by 1 base, with 7 bases left in between. The CDR3 has 12 amino acids. The germline CDR1 and CDR2 sequences are SGHRS and YFSETQ. Sequencing was performed on PBMCs. The sequence derives from a man aged 40-49 years in good health and CMV-seronegative. The chain recombines TRBV5-1 with TRBJ1-1; possible D gene TRBD1, 5 bases. CDR3 region: CASTTGNTEAFF. The CDR3 DNA reads TGCGCCAGCACAACAGGGAACACTGAAGCTTTCTTT. The full variable domain, in which reference TRBV5-1 and TRBJ1-1 provide the parts outside the CDR3, is KAGVTQTPRYLIKTRGQQVTLSCSPISGHRSVSWYQQTPGQGLQFLFEYFSETQRNKGNFPGRFSGRQFSNSRSEMNVSTLELGDSALYLCASTTGNTEAFFGQGTRLTVV.